The entry below describes one T cell receptor (beta chain). The data were obtained in a study of control samples from healthy donors and cancer patients. Generated by immunoSEQ multiplex PCR, the TCRdb table keeps only in-frame clones and is missing some. Seen here are 100,000 or so clones, 82% observed once, and the top ten hold around a tenth. Trimming cost V 5 bases and J 7 bases; bases outside gene matches: 7. Germline CDR1 SGHTA, CDR2 FQGNSA. The CDR3 is made up of 14 amino acids. The sample was blood. The chain employs TRBV7-2 and TRBJ2-7, with TRBD2 matching 11 bases. The source of this sequence is a woman aged 55-70 years in good health. CDR3 loop: CASSPGLAALEQYF. The DNA for the CDR3 is TGTGCCAGCAGCCCGGGACTAGCGGCCCTGGAGCAGTACTTC.